This TCR beta chain was captured by sequencing in a study of cytomegalovirus exposure and HLA in healthy donors. The PCR ran on 60 Vbeta and 13 Jbeta primers. Clones were sequenced by immunoSEQ multiplex PCR, and TCRdb holds only the in-frame ones, with some missing. The data show hundreds of thousands of clones, with about three quarters seen just once and around 2% held by the top ten. CDR1 SGDLS and CDR2 YYNGEE come from the germline V gene. This CDR3 contains 18 residues. Between the trimmed V and J ends, which lost 2 bases and 0 bases, there was a span of 17 bases. Only one count was recorded for this clone.

The sequenced sample was PBMCs. The chain recombines TRBV9 with TRBJ1-4, with D perhaps TRBD1 (5 bases). The receptor comes from a young man in good health and CMV-seronegative. The CDR3 region has the DNA TGTGCCAGCAGCGTCCAGGCGGGGACCGTTGCAACTAATGAAAAACTGTTTTTT. Its translation is CASSVQAGTVATNEKLFF.